The 14 T cell receptor beta chains in this list originate from one sample, sequenced in a study of regulatory T cells in long-lasting Graves disease. In building TCR beta libraries, iRepertoire HTBI primers were used together with Arm-PCR of CDR3 regions. Each CDR3 protein gets one entry after TCRdb re-called the multiplex PCR reads with MiXCR. The repertoire consists of some 400,000 distinct CDR3 sequences, with about 15% occurring once and the leading ten covering approximately 16%. Noted time point: newly diagnosed GD, antithyroid drugs for less than 3 months. RNA extracted from PBMCs served as the sequencing template. The sample was also reused in another study, on T cells in Graves' hyperthyroidism and ophthalmopathy.

The sequencing here drew on peripheral blood mononuclear cells (PBMCs), taken at new diagnosis, from a patient treated with antithyroid drugs. These TCRs come from a woman younger than 45 with Graves disease.

The rearrangement uses TRBV28 and TRBJ1-2; TRBD1 might be the D (5 bases). Trimming cost V 10 bases and J 7 bases, with 19 bases left between them. Germline lookup yields CDR1 MDHEN and CDR2 SYDVKM. This CDR3 has 13 amino acids. CDR3 residues: CATLPGPGTGYTF. The CDR3, as DNA: TGTGCCACTCTACCGGGACCCGGGACTGGCTACACCTTC.

The gene calls are TRBV24-1 and TRBJ2-7; 7 bases are shared with TRBD1. CDR1 KGHDR and CDR2 SFDVKD come from the germline V gene. This CDR3 has 17 amino acids. V shed 0 bases and J 2 bases; nucleotides not matched to a gene: 9. The CDR3 here is CATSDLGPLQGTYEQYF. The CDR3 nucleotides are TGTGCCACCAGTGATTTGGGGCCATTACAGGGGACCTACGAGCAGTACTTC.

This clonotype was counted at least ten times. The CDR3 loop is CASSDSWGQKALETQYF. The CDR3 coding sequence is TGTGCCAGCAGTGATTCGTGGGGACAGAAGGCTCTAGAGACCCAGTACTTC. The chain employs TRBV2 and TRBJ2-5; 7 nucleotides align to TRBD1. The CDR3 is 17 residues long. With 3 bases clipped from V and 4 bases from J, the junction kept 14 bases outside the gene matches. Germline V CDR1 and CDR2: SNHLY, FYNNEI.

This clonotype has ten or more counts. The gene calls are TRBV12-3 or TRBV12-4 and TRBJ2-3; weak D call: TRBD1 (6 bases). V gave up 6 bases and J gave up 6 bases, with 13 bases separating them. The CDR3 consists of 13 residues. CDR3 sequence reads: CASRGAQHDTQYF. The CDR3 nucleotides read TGTGCCAGCAGGGGGGCCCAACATGATACGCAGTATTTT.

As to this clonotype: A much larger clone differs by one base, so this may be a read error. The J gene is TRBJ2-4, the V gene TRBV12-3 or TRBV12-4; 10 bases are shared with TRBD2. The CDR3 covers 18 residues. The CDR3 protein is CAGSFWLAGVLAKNIQYF. The CDR3 DNA follows: TGTGCCGGCAGTTTTTGGCTAGCGGGAGTCCTAGCCAAAAACATTCAGTACTTC.

This clonotype was detected many times. V is TRBV7-2 and J is TRBJ2-2; D may be TRBD1 (6 bases). The CDR3 length is 16 residues. The germline V gene has CDR1 SGHTA and CDR2 FQGNSA. V was cut by 4 bases and J by 3 bases, with 15 bases left in between. CDR3 loop: CASSSPGHKYTGELFF. CDR3 coding DNA: TGTGCCAGCAGCTCTCCGGGACACAAGTACACCGGGGAGCTGTTTTTT.

The CDR3 spells CASSRRDRGSQETQYF. The CDR3 DNA follows: TGTGCCAGCAGCCGCCGGGACAGGGGGTCACAAGAGACCCAGTACTTC. The chain uses TRBV5-4 and TRBJ2-5; TRBD1 matches at 11 bases. From germline, CDR1 is SGHNT and CDR2 YYREEE (reference sequence). The CDR3 is 16 residues long. Losses at the gene ends were 4 bases for V and 2 bases for J; bases not matched to a gene: 7.

This clonotype showed up many times. This chain uses TRBV18 with TRBJ2-5; 9 bases map to TRBD1. The CDR3 is 15 amino acids. Germline values: CDR1 KGHSH, CDR2 LQKENI. V trimming: 4 bases; J trimming: 4 bases; junction bases outside the gene matches: 7. As DNA, the CDR3 is TGTGCCAGCTCACTTCACTGGACAGGGGTAGAGACCCAGTACTTC. Its protein is CASSLHWTGVETQYF.

The chain links TRBV7-6 to TRBJ1-4; D gene ambiguous. Germline CDR1 SGHVS, CDR2 FNYEAQ. V lost 0 bases to trimming and J lost 5 bases, with 10 bases between them. This CDR3 is 15 amino acids long. Written as DNA, the CDR3 is TGTGCCAGCAGCTTAGCTACAGTCCGAAATGAAAAACTGTTTTTT. As protein: CASSLATVRNEKLFF.

Details on this clonotype: Given a much more abundant clone one base away, this may be a read error. The gene calls are TRBV18 and TRBJ1-3, with D uncertain. CDR3 length: 12 amino acids. Germline CDR1 reads KGHSH; CDR2 reads LQKENI. Trimming took off 2 bases at V and 11 bases at J, with 10 bases between the two ends. This CDR3 reads CASSPNEDAIYF. CDR3 sequence (DNA): TGTGCCAGCTCACCAAATGAGGACGCCATATATTTT. The full variable domain, completed using reference TRBV18 and TRBJ1-3, is NAGVMQNPRHLVRRRGQEARLRCSPMKGHSHVYWYRQLPEEGLKFMVYLQKENIIDESGMPKERFSAEFPKEGPSILRIQQVVRGDSAAYFCASSPNEDAIYFGEGSWLTVV.

In the case of this clonotype: Possible read error: a much larger clone is one base away. The genes are TRBV28 and TRBJ2-1; 10 bases are a match to TRBD2. In germline, CDR1 is MDHEN, CDR2 SYDVKM. The CDR3 contains 14 residues. The CDR3 reads CTSTPGLAVNEQFF. CDR3 in DNA: TGTACCAGCACCCCCGGACTAGCGGTCAATGAGCAGTTCTTC.

In regard to this clonotype: This may be a read error, as it is one base from a much larger clone. This sequence joins TRBV27 and TRBJ2-5; 7 nucleotides match TRBD1. V lost 5 bases to trimming and J lost 2 bases; unmatched junction nucleotides: 2. Germline V gives CDR1 MNHEY, CDR2 SMNVEV (reference sequence). The CDR3 loop spans 13 amino acids. The CDR3 bases are TGTGCCAGCAGTGAGGGACAGCAAGAGACCCAGTACTTC. Protein sequence: CASSEGQQETQYF.

This clonotype showed up many times. This chain uses TRBV2 with TRBJ2-7; 10 nucleotides align to TRBD2. The germline gives CDR1 SNHLY, CDR2 FYNNEI. The CDR3 consists of 14 residues. V gave up 6 bases and J gave up 2 bases; unmatched junction bases: 4. CDR3 amino acids: CASRAAGGAYEQYF. In nucleotides, the CDR3 is TGTGCCAGCAGGGCAGCGGGGGGGGCCTACGAGCAGTACTTC.

This clonotype was found many times. The V and J genes are TRBV20-1 and TRBJ1-1; D remains ambiguous. This CDR3 is built from 14 residues. V gave up 2 bases and J gave up 5 bases, with 15 bases separating them. Per the germline V gene, CDR1 is DFQATT and CDR2 is SNEGSKA (reference sequence). CDR3 protein: CSARLTVAGTEAFF. DNA for the CDR3: TGCAGTGCTAGATTGACTGTTGCGGGGACTGAAGCTTTCTTT.